Listed here are 17 T cell receptor beta chains from one sample, sequenced in a study of T-cell memory formation after mild COVID-19. TCRdb passed the 5' RACE reads through MiXCR, listing each CDR3 protein once. This sample has 300,000 to 400,000 distinct CDR3 sequences; around 27% occur once, and the top ten carry approximately 13%. Specimen: PBMCs or a T cell subset sorted from them (not recorded which). Receptor source: an adult woman who had mild COVID-19 (a few samples of this study predate the infection). Cell type and time point are not known.

V usage is TRBV13 and J usage is TRBJ2-3; 7 bases are shared with TRBD2. V trimming: 0 bases; J trimming: 2 bases; junction bases outside the gene matches: 5. CDR1 is PRHDT and CDR2 is FYEKMQ in the germline V gene (reference sequence). This CDR3 comprises 16 residues. The CDR3 is CASSLGARGITDTQYF. DNA of the CDR3: TGTGCCAGCAGCTTAGGAGCGCGGGGGATCACAGATACGCAGTATTTT.

On this clonotype: The junction shows a germline mismatch at one end, possibly a read error. The chain carries TRBV7-7 and TRBJ2-5; tentative D call: TRBD2 (6 bases). Per the germline V gene, CDR1 is SSHAT and CDR2 is FNYEAQ (reference sequence). The CDR3 spans 13 residues. In DNA, the CDR3 is TGTGCTAGCAGCAGTAGCGGAGCGGGGACCCAGTACTTC. Protein sequence: CASSSSGAGTQYF.

This clonotype was seen more than once but under ten times. The chain links TRBV21-1 to TRBJ2-7. TRBV21-1 is a recognized pseudogene. The CDR3 totals 14 residues. The CDR3 is CASSPQIIPYEQYF. The DNA for the CDR3 is TGTGCCAGCAGCCCACAAATAATACCCTACGAGCAGTACTTC.

V is TRBV20-1 and J is TRBJ1-1, with D hard to call. With 7 bases removed from V and 0 bases from J, the gap between germline ends came to 6 bases. Germline V lookup: CDR1 DFQATT, CDR2 SNEGSKA (reference sequence). The CDR3 runs 11 residues. This CDR3 reads CSGYMNTEAFF. CDR3 DNA: TGCAGTGGATACATGAACACTGAAGCTTTCTTT.

In its sample, this clonotype was seen a few times. The CDR3 reads CASSSYVAGTYNEQFF. The CDR3 nucleotides read TGCGCCAGCAGCTCTTACGTAGCGGGGACCTACAATGAGCAGTTCTTC. V gene TRBV4-1 combines with J gene TRBJ2-1, with TRBD2 matching over 8 bases. Germline trimming cut 5 bases from V and 2 bases from J; bases unmatched to any gene: 8. Germline-derived CDR1 and CDR2 are MGHRA and YSYEKL. This CDR3 has 16 amino acids.

The chain couples TRBV7-2 to TRBJ2-7; 7 nucleotides line up with TRBD1. CDR3 length: 16 amino acids. Losses at the gene ends were 1 base for V and 6 bases for J; bases not matched to a gene: 12. Germline values: CDR1 SGHTA, CDR2 FQGNSA. The CDR3 loop is CASSLEGALLAVEQYF. Written as DNA, the CDR3 is TGTGCCAGCAGCTTAGAGGGGGCGTTGCTAGCTGTCGAGCAGTACTTC.

This clonotype was detected only a few times. The chain couples TRBV5-5 to TRBJ2-2; 10 bases map to TRBD1. Germline V gene sequence: CDR1 SGHKS, CDR2 YYEKEE (reference sequence). CDR3 length equals 17 residues. V dropped 0 bases and J dropped 2; count of bases not matched to a gene: 4. As DNA, the CDR3 is TGTGCCAGCAGCTTGGTCTGGGACAGGGGAAACACCGGGGAGCTGTTTTTT. Translating it yields CASSLVWDRGNTGELFF.

This clonotype was recorded a few times. The rearrangement uses TRBV30 and TRBJ2-5; 7 positions match TRBD2. Trimming took 0 bases from V and 7 from J; bases not matched to a gene: 5. The germline gives CDR1 GTSNPN, CDR2 SVGIG (reference sequence). This CDR3 has 13 amino acids. CDR3 nucleotide sequence: TGTGCCTGGAGTGTAGCGGGGTACGGGACCCAGTACTTC. Translated, it gives CAWSVAGYGTQYF.

This clonotype has only a few counts. The CDR3 region is CAWRRRASYNEQFF. CDR3 bases: TGTGCCTGGAGGAGGCGGGCGTCCTACAATGAGCAGTTCTTC. V gene TRBV30 combines with J gene TRBJ2-1; possible D gene TRBD2, 5 bases. The germline gives CDR1 GTSNPN, CDR2 SVGIG (reference sequence). With 3 bases removed from V and 1 base from J, the gap between germline ends came to 10 bases. CDR3 size: 14 residues.

This clonotype was seen once. The gene calls are TRBV7-9 and TRBJ2-7, with D possibly being TRBD1 or TRBD2 (6 bases each). The germline V gene has CDR1 SEHNR and CDR2 FQNEAQ (reference sequence). The CDR3 extends over 15 amino acids. V dropped 5 bases and J dropped 3 bases, with 17 bases sitting between them. This chain's CDR3 is CASSASGGPGYEQYF. The CDR3 DNA follows: TGTGCCAGCAGCGCATCCGGGGGCCCAGGCTACGAGCAGTACTTC.

This rearrangement joins TRBV4-3 to TRBJ2-1; TRBD2 is a possible D gene (5 bases). Looked up from germline, CDR1 is LGHNA and CDR2 is YSLEER. The CDR3 consists of 15 residues. Trimming pared 4 bases from V and 2 bases from J, leaving 12 bases between. CDR3 bases: TGCGCCAGCAGCCTGAGCGGATCTGCCTACAATGAGCAGTTCTTC. It is translated as CASSLSGSAYNEQFF.

The J gene is TRBJ1-6, the V gene TRBV20-1, with D possibly being TRBD1 (6 bases). The CDR3 is 17 amino acids. V lost 3 bases and J lost 2, with 17 bases in between. In germline, CDR1 is DFQATT, CDR2 SNEGSKA (reference sequence). The CDR3 DNA follows: TGCAGTGCTAGTCGGAGGGGGGGCCTGACCTATAATTCACCCCTCCACTTT. Encoded protein: CSASRRGGLTYNSPLHF.

V usage is TRBV12-3 or TRBV12-4 and J usage is TRBJ2-2, with 9 positions matching TRBD1. The CDR3 is 18 amino acids. Trimming took 2 bases from V and 5 from J; bases not matched to a gene: 12. CDR3 protein: CASSLLDRGLVGTGELFF. The DNA of the CDR3 is TGTGCCAGCAGTTTACTGGACAGGGGTCTGGTGGGGACCGGGGAGCTGTTTTTT.

The CDR3 sequence: CASSQDIYLSYEQYF. The DNA for the CDR3 is TGTGCCAGCAGCCAAGACATCTACCTTTCCTACGAGCAGTACTTC. The chain links TRBV4-2 to TRBJ2-7; D remains unclear. The CDR3 is made up of 15 amino acids. V lost 0 bases to trimming and J lost 1 base, with 10 bases between them. Germline V gene sequence: CDR1 LGHNA, CDR2 YNFKEQ.

The genes are TRBV30 and TRBJ1-1; perhaps TRBD1 as D (6 bases). The CDR3 extends over 12 amino acids. CDR1 and CDR2 (germline): GTSNPN, SVGIG (reference sequence). V was clipped by 4 bases and J by 1 base, with 7 bases between them. The chain's CDR3 is CAWTGANTEAFF. The CDR3 DNA reads TGTGCCTGGACAGGGGCGAACACTGAAGCTTTCTTT.

This clonotype has a handful of counts. V usage is TRBV6-2 or TRBV6-3 and J usage is TRBJ2-5, with 9 bases identical to TRBD1. V trimming: 7 bases; J trimming: 5 bases; junction bases outside the gene matches: 14. CDR3 size: 16 residues. From germline, CDR1 is MNHEY and CDR2 SVGEGT. This CDR3 reads CASTQHRTGETETQYF. The CDR3 DNA reads TGTGCCAGCACCCAGCATCGGACAGGGGAGACGGAGACCCAGTACTTC.

This chain links TRBV6-5 with TRBJ2-2; D perhaps matches TRBD1 (6 bases). The CDR3 is 17 amino acids. Germline V gene lookup returns CDR1 MNHEY and CDR2 SVGAGI. Trimming left V 0 bases short and J 0 bases short, with 11 bases between. The CDR3, as DNA: TGTGCCAGCAGTTACTCGGAGCAGGGGCCGAACACCGGGGAGCTGTTTTTT. This translates into CASSYSEQGPNTGELFF.